This TCR beta chain comes out of a study of blood T cell repertoires in COVID-19. Overall study: PBMCs, B-cell-depleted T cells, or T cells were the source of the cDNA or gDNA that made up the material.

Clones were sequenced by immunoSEQ multiplex PCR, and TCRdb holds only the in-frame ones, with some missing. Altogether about 68,000 clones are present, roughly 85% being singletons, with the ten largest covering roughly 25%. The CDR3 covers 14 residues. V was clipped by 3 bases and J by 9 bases; unmatched bases: 3. Germline CDR1 reads SGHTA; CDR2 reads FQGTGA. Sequencing was carried out using peripheral blood. The receptor was derived from a man aged 45-65 years with acute or convalescent COVID-19. The chain couples TRBV7-3 to TRBJ1-6, with 9 nucleotides matching TRBD1. Here the CDR3 reads CASSLTGGGSPLHF. The CDR3 coding sequence is TGTGCCAGCAGCTTGACAGGGGGAGGTTCACCCCTCCACTTT.